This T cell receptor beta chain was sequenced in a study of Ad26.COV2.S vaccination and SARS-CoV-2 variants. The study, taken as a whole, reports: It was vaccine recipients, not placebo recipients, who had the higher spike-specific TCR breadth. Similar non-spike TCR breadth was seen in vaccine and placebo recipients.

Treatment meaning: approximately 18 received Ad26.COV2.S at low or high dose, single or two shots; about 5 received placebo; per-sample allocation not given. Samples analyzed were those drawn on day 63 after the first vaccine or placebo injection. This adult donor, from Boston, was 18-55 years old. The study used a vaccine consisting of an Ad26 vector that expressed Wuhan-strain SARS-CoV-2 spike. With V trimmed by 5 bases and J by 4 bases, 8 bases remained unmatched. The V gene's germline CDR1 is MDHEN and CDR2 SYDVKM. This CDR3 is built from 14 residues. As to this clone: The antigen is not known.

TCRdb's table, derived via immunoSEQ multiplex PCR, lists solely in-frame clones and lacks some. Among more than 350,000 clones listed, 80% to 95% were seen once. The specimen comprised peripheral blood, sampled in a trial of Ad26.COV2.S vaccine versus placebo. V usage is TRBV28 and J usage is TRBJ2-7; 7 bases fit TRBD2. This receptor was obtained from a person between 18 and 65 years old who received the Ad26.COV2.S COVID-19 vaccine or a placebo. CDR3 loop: CASSPRTSWYEQYF. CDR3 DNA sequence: TGTGCCAGCAGTCCCCGGACTAGTTGGTACGAGCAGTACTTC. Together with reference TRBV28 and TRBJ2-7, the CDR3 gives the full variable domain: DVKVTQSSRYLVKRTGEKVFLECVQDMDHENMFWYRQDPGLGLRLIYFSYDVKMKEKGDIPEGYSVSREKKERFSLILESASTNQTSMYLCASSPRTSWYEQYFGPGTRLTVT.